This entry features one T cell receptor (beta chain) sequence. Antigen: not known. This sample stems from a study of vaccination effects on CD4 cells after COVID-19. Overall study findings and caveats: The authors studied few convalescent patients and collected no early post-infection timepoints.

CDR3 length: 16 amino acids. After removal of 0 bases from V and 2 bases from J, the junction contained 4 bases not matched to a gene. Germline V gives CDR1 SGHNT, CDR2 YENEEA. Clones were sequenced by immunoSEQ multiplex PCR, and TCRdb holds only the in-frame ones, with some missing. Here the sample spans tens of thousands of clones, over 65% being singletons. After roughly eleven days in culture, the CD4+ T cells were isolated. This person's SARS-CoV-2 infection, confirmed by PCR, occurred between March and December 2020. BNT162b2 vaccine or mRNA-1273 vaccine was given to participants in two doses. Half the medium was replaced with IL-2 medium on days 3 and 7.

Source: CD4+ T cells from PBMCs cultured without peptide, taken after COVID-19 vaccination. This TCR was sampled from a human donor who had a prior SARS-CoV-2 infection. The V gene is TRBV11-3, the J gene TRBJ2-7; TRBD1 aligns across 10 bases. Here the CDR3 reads CASSLERTGGAYEQYF. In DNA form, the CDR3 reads TGTGCCAGCAGCTTAGAGCGGACAGGGGGGGCCTACGAGCAGTACTTC.